This passage covers 15 T cell receptor beta chains from one sample sequenced in a study of T cell responses to AZD1222 COVID-19 vaccine. Profiled with immunoSEQ multiplex PCR; TCRdb holds only in-frame clones, not every one. The profile covers 75,000 to 100,000 clones, with 90% to 95% appearing a single time and about 13% taken by the ten largest. Sequenced here: peripheral blood, sampled on day 0 of AZD1222 vaccination. All receptors derive from an adult in good health.

The CDR3 reads CASSSKTALNTEAFF. CDR3 DNA: TGTGCCAGCAGCTCTAAGACGGCCCTGAACACTGAAGCTTTCTTT. The chain uses TRBV7-9 and TRBJ1-1; D remains unclear. Trimming stripped 4 bases from V and 0 bases from J, with 12 bases between. Germline CDR1 SEHNR, CDR2 FQNEAQ (reference sequence). The CDR3 length is 15 residues. The full variable domain, in which reference TRBV7-9 and TRBJ1-1 provide the parts outside the CDR3, is DTGVSQNPRHKITKRGQNVTFRCDPISEHNRLYWYRQTLGQGPEFLTYFQNEAQLEKSRLLSDRFSAERPKGSFSTLEIQRTEQGDSAMYLCASSSKTALNTEAFFGQGTRLTVV.

V gene TRBV5-1 combines with J gene TRBJ2-2; D is perhaps TRBD1 (6 bases). The CDR3 is 13 amino acids. The ends were cut back, 5 bases at V and 6 bases at J, with 11 bases in the middle. Germline V gene lookup returns CDR1 SGHRS and CDR2 YFSETQ. The CDR3 DNA follows: TGCGCCAGCAGTAGGGACATTTCCGGGGAGCTGTTTTTT. Translated, it gives CASSRDISGELFF.

The V gene is TRBV7-6, the J gene TRBJ1-1; D remains unclear. The length of the CDR3 is 15 residues. CDR1 and CDR2 (germline): SGHVS, FNYEAQ. Trimming pared 4 bases from V and 2 bases from J, leaving 14 bases between. The CDR3, as DNA: TGTGCCAGCAGCTCTAGCCTGAGAGATAACACTGAAGCTTTCTTT. It is translated as CASSSSLRDNTEAFF.

This sequence joins TRBV25-1 and TRBJ2-5, with no clear D. There are 12 residues in the CDR3. Trimming took 5 bases from V and 1 from J, leaving 5 bases between them. The V gene's germline CDR1 is MGHDK and CDR2 SYGVNS. The CDR3 loop reads CASSLIQETQYF. The CDR3 coding sequence is TGTGCCAGCAGTCTTATCCAAGAGACCCAGTACTTC.

J is TRBJ2-7 and V is TRBV10-3, with 8 bases matching TRBD2. CDR1 is ENHRY and CDR2 is SYGVKD in the germline V gene. Trimming took 4 bases from V and 2 from J; bases not matched to a gene: 4. The CDR3 consists of 14 residues. The CDR3 region has the DNA TGTGCCATCAGTGCCACTAGCGGTCCCTACGAGCAGTACTTC. This encodes CAISATSGPYEQYF.

The genes are TRBV2 and TRBJ2-3; D possibly corresponds to TRBD2 (6 bases). Germline loops: CDR1 SNHLY, CDR2 FYNNEI. This CDR3 has 14 residues. Trimming stripped 7 bases from V and 6 bases from J, with 17 bases between. The CDR3 nucleotides read TGTGCCAGCACCCTACTACGGAGGGCGGATACGCAGTATTTT. This sequence encodes CASTLLRRADTQYF.

The genes are TRBV5-1 and TRBJ1-2; the D is unclear. Germline V gene lookup returns CDR1 SGHRS and CDR2 YFSETQ. The V and J ends lost 0 bases and 4 bases respectively, with 7 bases between them. The CDR3 has 13 residues. The CDR3 DNA is TGCGCCAGCAGCTTGGGGTCCAGCTATGGCTACACCTTC. It yields the protein CASSLGSSYGYTF.

The chain uses TRBV29-1 and TRBJ1-1, with D maybe TRBD1 (5 bases). V lost 3 bases, J lost 1 base, and 9 bases lay in between. Germline V gene lookup returns CDR1 SQVTM and CDR2 ANQGSEA. The CDR3 is 13 residues long. CDR3 in amino acids: CSVEPGGNTEAFF. The CDR3 coding sequence is TGCAGCGTTGAGCCGGGGGGGAACACTGAAGCTTTCTTT.

This chain uses TRBV4-1 with TRBJ1-1, with D unresolved. With 0 bases removed from V and 9 bases from J, the gap between germline ends came to 11 bases. The CDR3 runs 13 residues. Germline V gene sequence: CDR1 MGHRA, CDR2 YSYEKL. The CDR3 is CASSQDWRDQAFF. As DNA, the CDR3 is TGCGCCAGCAGCCAAGATTGGAGAGATCAAGCTTTCTTT.

The CDR3 DNA sequence: TGTGCCTCTACGGGGCGGGGGCCCCAGGCCTACGAGCAGTACTTC. The encoded protein is CASTGRGPQAYEQYF. J is TRBJ2-7 and V is TRBV27, with TRBD2 as a possible D gene (7 bases). This CDR3 contains 15 residues. V was clipped by 11 bases and J by 2 bases, with 22 bases between them. CDR1 is MNHEY and CDR2 is SMNVEV in the germline V gene (reference sequence).

V gene TRBV6-5 combines with J gene TRBJ1-4, with D maybe TRBD1 (5 bases). This CDR3 contains 13 residues. Per the germline V gene, CDR1 is MNHEY and CDR2 is SVGAGI. V lost 2 bases and J 7 bases, leaving 8 bases between the germline ends. For the CDR3, the DNA is TGTGCCAGCAGTTACAGGGGAGGTGAAAAACTGTTTTTT. Translation gives CASSYRGGEKLFF.

CDR3 amino acids: CASSDAGPASEPQHF. The CDR3 DNA reads as TGTGCCAGCAGTGACGCGGGCCCGGCGAGCGAGCCCCAGCATTTT. The chain is built from TRBV25-1 and TRBJ1-5; D gene uncertain. From germline, CDR1 is MGHDK and CDR2 SYGVNS. V lost 3 bases to trimming and J lost 8 bases, with 17 bases between them. The CDR3 totals 15 residues.

The chain uses TRBV18 and TRBJ2-7; D perhaps matches TRBD2 (5 bases). Looked up from germline, CDR1 is KGHSH and CDR2 is LQKENI. Between the trimmed V and J ends, which lost 3 bases and 3 bases, there was a span of 12 bases. The CDR3 spans 14 residues. The CDR3 reads CASSPGVGYYEQYF. As DNA, the CDR3 is TGTGCCAGCTCACCCGGGGTGGGGTACTACGAGCAGTACTTC. Full variable domain (missing parts from reference TRBV18 and TRBJ2-7): NAGVMQNPRHLVRRRGQEARLRCSPMKGHSHVYWYRQLPEEGLKFMVYLQKENIIDESGMPKERFSAEFPKEGPSILRIQQVVRGDSAAYFCASSPGVGYYEQYFGPGTRLTVT.

The rearrangement uses TRBV27 and TRBJ1-2; D is unclear. Per germline, CDR1 MNHEY and CDR2 SMNVEV (reference sequence). This CDR3 is 13 amino acids long. Trimming stripped 0 bases from V and 8 bases from J, with 10 bases between. CDR3 loop: CASSLSERGGYTF. In DNA form, the CDR3 reads TGTGCCAGCAGTTTATCCGAGAGAGGGGGCTACACCTTC.

This clone was seen only a few times. The genes are TRBV12-5 and TRBJ2-1; D is undetermined. V lost 0 bases, J lost 0 bases, and 15 bases lay in between. CDR3 length: 18 residues. Germline CDR1 reads LGHNT; CDR2 reads FRNRAP. For the CDR3, the DNA is TGTGCTAGTGGTTTGGTATTTACGCTGGTCCACTCCTACAATGAGCAGTTCTTC. Its protein is CASGLVFTLVHSYNEQFF. The whole variable domain, remainder taken from reference TRBV12-5 and TRBJ2-1, is DARVTQTPRHKVTEMGQEVTMRCQPILGHNTVFWYRQTMMQGLELLAYFRNRAPLDDSGMPKDRFSAEMPDATLATLKIQPSEPRDSAVYFCASGLVFTLVHSYNEQFFGPGTRLTVL.